Below, 15 T cell receptor beta chains from the same sample are listed, as sequenced in a study of tumor-infiltrating lymphocytes in primary liver carcinoma (dated by TCRdb to about 2017). The sequencer listed for this sample is Illumina HiSeq 2500. Using a constant-region primer and ProtoScript II reverse transcriptase, TCRbeta-specific cDNA was reverse-transcribed from 400 to 550 ng total RNA. Three nested multiplex PCR rounds, following a slightly modified ARM-PCR procedure, were used to build the TCRbeta libraries. Each of the first two PCR rounds ran for around 9 cycles and used multiplex TRBV1-TRBV30 forward primers together with a Cbeta reverse primer. In TCRdb, the public reads were trimmed at Q25 with fastp and aligned with MiXCR, with productive beta chains retained. Rows are unified per CDR3 protein, each entry keeping the most common DNA and genes. The sample contains some 180,000 distinct CDR3 sequences, around four fifths of them found a single time. Roughly 20% of the sample is in the top ten clones.

Without any cell sorting, total RNA and DNA were extracted together from around 20-30 mg of bulk tissue using the AllPrep DNA/RNA mini kit. Source material: tumor tissue from primary liver carcinoma. These receptors were collected from a man aged 35 to 55 with primary liver carcinoma and hepatitis B virus infection.

Remarks on this clonotype: A junction end diverges from the germline sequence, so it may reflect a read error. The gene calls are TRBV6-2 or TRBV6-3 and TRBJ1-2; D may be TRBD1 (6 bases). CDR3 length equals 16 residues. Germline CDR1 MNHEY, CDR2 SVGEGT. Written as DNA, the CDR3 is TGTGTCAGCAGGGGAAGTGAACAGGGCGTTAACTATGGCTACACCTTT. Its translation is CVSRGSEQGVNYGYTF.

CDR3 DNA sequence: TGTGCCAGCGCCCTAGGGTTTTACGAGCAGTACTTC. It specifies CASALGFYEQYF. This chain uses TRBV6-1 with TRBJ2-7; D unclear. The CDR3 consists of 12 residues. Germline lookup yields CDR1 MNHNS and CDR2 SASEGT. Trimming pared 8 bases from V and 4 bases from J, leaving 12 bases between.

This clonotype has a handful of counts. CDR3 loop: CSILVSSEHEQFF. The CDR3 coding sequence is TGCAGCATTCTGGTATCGTCCGAGCATGAGCAGTTCTTC. This chain joins TRBV29-1 and TRBJ2-1; D uncertain. Germline lookup yields CDR1 SQVTM and CDR2 ANQGSEA. V was trimmed by 8 bases and J by 8 bases, leaving 19 bases between them. The length of the CDR3 is 13 residues.

Concerning this clonotype: Likely a read error: the CDR3 ends without its conserved phenylalanine or tryptophan. This sequence joins TRBV4-3 and TRBJ2-7, with 7 bases identical to TRBD1. The germline V gene has CDR1 LGHNA and CDR2 YSLEER. The ends lost 0 bases at V and 5 bases at J; junction bases unmatched: 7. This CDR3 contains 15 residues. CDR3 in DNA: TGCGCCAGCAGCCAAGATAGGGGGCCGGGAAACGAGCAGTACTCC. Protein: CASSQDRGPGNEQYS.

This chain connects TRBV10-2 to TRBJ1-2, with D possibly being TRBD1 (5 bases). Trimming took 10 bases from V and 3 from J, leaving 15 bases between them. The CDR3 runs 13 residues. Germline values: CDR1 WSHSY, CDR2 SAAADI. CDR3 in DNA: TGCGCCATCAGCCGGCAGGGCCACTATGGCTACACCTTC. It codes for CAISRQGHYGYTF.

About this clonotype: The junction departs from the called germline gene at one end, perhaps through a read error. This chain connects TRBV4-3 to TRBJ2-7; TRBD1 matches 7 bases. This CDR3 is 15 amino acids long. Germline-derived CDR1 and CDR2 are LGHNA and YSLEER. CDR3 residues: CASSQDTGTAYAEHF. In nucleotides, the CDR3 is TGCGCCAGCAGCCAAGATACGGGGACAGCATACGCGGAGCACTTC.

A remark on this clonotype: The junction does not match germline at one end; this may be a read error. The chain is built from TRBV12-3 or TRBV12-4 and TRBJ2-5, with D tentatively TRBD1 or TRBD2 (7 bases each). The CDR3 has 13 residues. Here the CDR3 reads CASRRSGTETLHF. The CDR3, as DNA: TGTGCCAGCAGGCGAAGCGGGACAGAGACCCTGCACTTC.

About this clonotype: At one of its ends the junction is not consistent with the germline gene, which may arise from a read error. The CDR3 DNA reads as TGCAGCGGCATACGGGAGACGGGAGAGACCCAATACTTC. Its translation: CSGIRETGETQYF. The chain couples TRBV29-1 to TRBJ2-5, with D possibly TRBD2 on 6 matching bases. CDR3 length: 13 amino acids. Germline lookup yields CDR1 SQVTM and CDR2 ANQGSEA. Full variable domain (remainder filled in from reference TRBV29-1 and TRBJ2-5): SAVISQKPSRDICQRGTSLTIQCQVDSQVTMMFWYRQQPGQSLTLIATANQGSEATYESGFVIDKFPISRPNLTFSTLTVSNMSPEDSSIYLCSGIRETGETQYFGPGTRLLVL.

The table lists this clonotype with a few counts. The CDR3 carries no conserved terminal phenylalanine or tryptophan, so it likely arises from a read error. The V call is TRBV12-3 or TRBV12-4, the J call TRBJ2-1, with D maybe TRBD2 (5 bases). This CDR3 comprises 13 residues. The V gene lost 8 bases and the J gene lost 6 bases, with 14 bases spanning the gap. The CDR3 nucleotides are TGTGCCAGCCAATTTGGTGGAGGCAATGAGCAGTTCTTA. This encodes CASQFGGGNEQFL.

As to this clonotype: No conserved phenylalanine or tryptophan ends this CDR3, so it is likely a read error. V usage is TRBV12-3 or TRBV12-4 and J usage is TRBJ1-5, with D possibly matching TRBD1 (5 bases). The length of the CDR3 is 15 residues. The CDR3 sequence is CVNTRGTVINQPQHC. The DNA for the CDR3 is TGTGTCAACACGCGGGGCACCGTAATAAATCAGCCCCAGCATTGT.

The V call is TRBV6-6, the J call TRBJ2-3; a possible D gene is TRBD2 (6 bases). V shed 10 bases and J shed 1 base, with 21 bases lying between them. Per germline, CDR1 MNHNY and CDR2 SVGAGI (reference sequence). The CDR3 extends over 16 amino acids. In DNA, the CDR3 is TGTGCCACCCGATTAGTGGGAGGTCCCCGCACAGATACGCAGTATTTT. This translates into CATRLVGGPRTDTQYF.

As to this clonotype: Mismatch with germline at one junction end may stem from a read error. The chain joins TRBV6-1 to TRBJ2-7; tentative D call: TRBD2 (5 bases). The CDR3 sequence is 15 residues long. CDR1 and CDR2 from the germline V gene are MNHNS and SASEGT. CDR3 sequence (DNA): TGTGCCAGCAGTGAAGAGAGAGGGAGATCCTACAAGCAGTACTTC. Its protein product is CASSEERGRSYKQYF.

This clonotype was seen a few times. The chain carries TRBV20-1 and TRBJ2-7; D may be TRBD2 (5 bases). CDR3 size: 14 residues. Germline V lookup: CDR1 DFQATT, CDR2 SNEGSKA (reference sequence). V lost 0 bases, J lost 3 bases, and 12 bases lay in between. The chain's CDR3 is CSARDEGLSYEQYF. For the CDR3, the DNA is TGCAGTGCTAGAGATGAAGGACTCAGCTACGAGCAGTACTTC.

This chain connects TRBV20-1 to TRBJ2-3; a weak D match, TRBD2 (5 bases). CDR1 and CDR2 from the germline V gene are DFQATT and SNEGSKA (reference sequence). This CDR3 contains 15 residues. V gave up 2 bases and J gave up 2 bases, with 14 bases separating them. The CDR3 spells CSARPSSGYTDTQYF. The DNA for the CDR3 is TGCAGTGCTAGACCGTCAAGCGGTTACACAGATACGCAGTATTTT.

The V and J genes are TRBV28 and TRBJ2-7, with a possible D match to TRBD1 (8 bases). CDR1 is MDHEN and CDR2 is SYDVKM in the germline V gene. The CDR3 is 14 residues long. The V gene lost 6 bases and the J gene lost 7 bases, with 19 bases spanning the gap. CDR3 sequence reads: CASSGGIGTGEQYF. The CDR3 DNA reads as TGTGCCAGCAGCGGGGGGATAGGGACAGGAGAGCAGTACTTC.